The T cell receptor (beta chain) described here comes from a study of T cell repertoires in cytomegalovirus infection. Overall study: In public TCR beta signatures, there were indications of both CMV infection and matching HLA type.

Using its own MiXCR run on the reads, TCRdb lists one record per CDR3 protein. The sample contains 650,000 to 850,000 distinct CDR3 sequences, 29% of which appear only once. Comments on this clonotype: Its antigen is still unknown.

Study-wide findings and caveats: In two of eight donors, the top clonotype was HLA-C-restricted CMV-specific.

The germline gives CDR1 SGHKS, CDR2 YYEKEE (reference sequence). This CDR3 region has 15 residues. V was shortened by 5 bases and J by 4 bases, with 18 bases between the two germline ends. This clonotype originated in a human donor in good health (CMV status not recorded). Some clones in this sample may be carry-over from other donors' samples. The source material was cultured CD8+ T cells from PBMCs, sampled from culture after CMV antigen stimulation. The J gene is TRBJ1-1, the V gene TRBV5-5; the D gene is possibly TRBD1 (5 bases). In DNA, the CDR3 is TGTGCCAGCAGGGAAGGGATCGGGGCGGGCACTGAAGCTTTCTTT. Translating gives CASREGIGAGTEAFF.